These 22 T cell receptor beta chains share one sample of origin, sequenced in a study of T cell responses to AZD1222 COVID-19 vaccine. The protocol was immunoSEQ multiplex PCR, while the TCRdb copy is restricted to in-frame clones and leaves out a portion. The table includes about 160,000 clones, 85% to 90% detected once. The specimen comprised peripheral blood, sampled on day 0 of AZD1222 vaccination. These receptors originate from an adult in good health.

The rearrangement links TRBV7-6 to TRBJ1-2; TRBD1 matches 8 bases. In germline, CDR1 is SGHVS, CDR2 FNYEAQ. J was trimmed by 6 bases and V by 1 base; bases with no gene match: 1. CDR3 length equals 13 residues. This CDR3 reads CASSLEQGDGYTF. The CDR3 bases are TGTGCCAGCAGCTTAGAACAGGGGGATGGCTACACCTTC. Filled out from reference TRBV7-6 and TRBJ1-2, the complete variable domain reads GAGVSQSPRYKVTKRGQDVALRCDPISGHVSLYWYRQALGQGPEFLTYFNYEAQQDKSGLPNDRFSAERPEGSISTLTIQRTEQRDSAMYRCASSLEQGDGYTFGSGTRLTVV.

The V gene is TRBV7-8, the J gene TRBJ2-7; 8 bases fit TRBD2. The V and J ends lost 4 bases and 4 bases, in that order; junction bases with no gene match: 12. Looked up from germline, CDR1 is SGHVS and CDR2 is FQNEAQ. The CDR3 totals 16 residues. The CDR3 protein is CASSWSRGGLDYEQYF. CDR3 coding DNA: TGTGCCAGCAGCTGGTCTCGGGGGGGGTTGGATTACGAGCAGTACTTC.

CDR3 DNA sequence: TGCGCCAGCAGCCAAGAGACTACCAACAATGAGCAGTTCTTC. Translating it yields CASSQETTNNEQFF. This chain uses TRBV4-3 with TRBJ2-1, with a weak D call TRBD2 (5 bases). Germline CDR1 LGHNA, CDR2 YSLEER. Trimming shortened V by 0 bases and J by 5 bases, and 8 bases separated the two germline ends. The CDR3 has 14 amino acids.

V usage is TRBV9 and J usage is TRBJ1-1; D uncertain. CDR3 size: 13 residues. V lost 0 bases, J lost 5 bases, and 8 bases lay in between. The germline V gene has CDR1 SGDLS and CDR2 YYNGEE. CDR3 in DNA: TGTGCCAGCAGCGTAGGGGGAAAAACTGAAGCTTTCTTT. Residues: CASSVGGKTEAFF.

The V and J genes are TRBV4-2 and TRBJ2-1; 10 bases agree with TRBD2. Germline-derived CDR1 and CDR2 are LGHNA and YNFKEQ. The CDR3 length is 19 residues. V trimming: 0 bases; J trimming: 1 base; junction bases outside the gene matches: 9. CDR3 in DNA: TGTGCCAGCAGCCAAGAGGCTAGCGGGGGCCCTCTATCCTACAATGAGCAGTTCTTC. Encoded protein: CASSQEASGGPLSYNEQFF.

Here the CDR3 DNA reads TGTGCCAGCAGCTTGGGACTAGCGGAGAGGACCCAGTACTTC. The encoded protein is CASSLGLAERTQYF. The gene calls are TRBV7-2 and TRBJ2-5, with TRBD2 matching 11 bases. Losses at the gene ends were 3 bases for V and 7 bases for J; bases not matched to a gene: 4. This CDR3 is built from 14 residues. Germline CDR1 and CDR2: SGHTA and FQGNSA.

This chain links TRBV27 with TRBJ2-2; D uncertain. The CDR3 sequence is 14 residues long. Germline V lookup: CDR1 MNHEY, CDR2 SMNVEV (reference sequence). The V end lost 3 bases, the J end lost 8 bases, and 13 bases lay between the germline ends. The CDR3 DNA reads TGTGCCAGCAGTTTTTCCGTTCGCGATGGGGAGCTGTTTTTT. Translated, it gives CASSFSVRDGELFF.

This clone appeared a single time. The chain has TRBV7-6 and TRBJ2-5; the match to TRBD2 covers 16 bases. Trimming at V came to 5 bases and at J to 6 bases, leaving 3 bases not matched to a gene. The V gene's germline CDR1 is SGHVS and CDR2 FNYEAQ. CDR3 length: 15 amino acids. CDR3 region: CASSPGLAGGKTQYF. The CDR3 coding sequence is TGTGCCAGCAGCCCGGGACTAGCGGGGGGGAAGACCCAGTACTTC.

V is TRBV30 and J is TRBJ2-7, with TRBD2 matching 9 bases. The CDR3 loop spans 13 amino acids. V dropped 8 bases and J dropped 3; count of bases not matched to a gene: 8. Germline assignment: CDR1 GTSNPN and CDR2 SVGIG (reference sequence). CDR3 residues: CAGGGGEHYEQYF. The CDR3 DNA is TGTGCCGGAGGCGGGGGGGAACACTACGAGCAGTACTTC.

The chain has TRBV6-2 or TRBV6-3 and TRBJ2-7; no firm D call. The CDR3 is 11 residues long. CDR1 and CDR2 (germline): MNHEY, SVGEGT. The ends were cut back, 4 bases at V and 2 bases at J, with 3 bases in the middle. CDR3 loop: CASSSTYEQYF. Written as DNA, the CDR3 is TGTGCCAGCAGTTCCACCTACGAGCAGTACTTC.

The rearrangement uses TRBV9 and TRBJ2-5; a weak D match, TRBD2 (5 bases). Per the germline V gene, CDR1 is SGDLS and CDR2 is YYNGEE. V was clipped by 4 bases and J by 4 bases, with 20 bases between them. The CDR3 has 16 residues. The CDR3 nucleotides are TGTGCCAGCAGCCCGACACTAGGCCCTTACCTAGAGACCCAGTACTTC. Residues: CASSPTLGPYLETQYF.

This chain links TRBV30 with TRBJ2-7; 8 bases align to TRBD1. Germline V lookup: CDR1 GTSNPN, CDR2 SVGIG (reference sequence). J was trimmed by 3 bases and V by 2 bases; bases with no gene match: 12. The CDR3 covers 16 residues. Written as DNA, the CDR3 is TGTGCCTGGAGTCTAACCGGACAGGGCCTCTTCTACGAGCAGTACTTC. This encodes CAWSLTGQGLFYEQYF.

The chain combines TRBV19 with TRBJ2-1; unclear D gene. V was shortened by 11 bases and J by 4 bases, with 18 bases between the two germline ends. The length of the CDR3 is 14 residues. Per germline, CDR1 LNHDA and CDR2 SQIVND (reference sequence). CDR3 protein: CAVGFKSMYNEQFF. As DNA, the CDR3 is TGTGCCGTAGGGTTCAAGTCAATGTACAATGAGCAGTTCTTC.

The gene calls are TRBV10-3 and TRBJ1-2, with D possibly being TRBD1 (5 bases). The CDR3 extends over 12 amino acids. Germline-derived CDR1 and CDR2 are ENHRY and SYGVKD. V was shortened by 2 bases and J by 4 bases, with 5 bases between the two germline ends. The CDR3 region is CAISEGTYGYTF. DNA of the CDR3: TGTGCCATCAGTGAGGGGACCTATGGCTACACCTTC.

The chain combines TRBV6-2 or TRBV6-3 with TRBJ1-5; tentative D call: TRBD1 (5 bases). The germline CDR1 and CDR2 sequences are MNHEY and SVGEGT. This CDR3 spans 15 amino acids. V lost 6 bases and J lost 2, with 14 bases in between. The CDR3: CASSAGGGGNQPQHF. CDR3 DNA: TGTGCCAGCAGCGCGGGAGGAGGGGGCAATCAGCCCCAGCATTTT.

In nucleotides, the CDR3 is TGCGCCAGCAGCCAACTACGGGGGACAGGGCCGATAAAAGCCGGGGAGCTGTTTTTT. It codes for CASSQLRGTGPIKAGELFF. This chain links TRBV5-1 with TRBJ2-2; 9 bases match TRBD1. The trim removed 4 bases at V and 6 bases at J, leaving 19 bases unmatched. Looked up from germline, CDR1 is SGHRS and CDR2 is YFSETQ. The CDR3 length is 19 residues. Full variable domain (missing parts from reference TRBV5-1 and TRBJ2-2): KAGVTQTPRYLIKTRGQQVTLSCSPISGHRSVSWYQQTPGQGLQFLFEYFSETQRNKGNFPGRFSGRQFSNSRSEMNVSTLELGDSALYLCASSQLRGTGPIKAGELFFGEGSRLTVL.

J is TRBJ2-2 and V is TRBV10-3; 7 bases line up with TRBD1. Germline V gene sequence: CDR1 ENHRY, CDR2 SYGVKD. The CDR3 totals 17 residues. V gave up 6 bases and J gave up 0 bases; unmatched junction bases: 10. The CDR3 DNA sequence: TGTGCCATCAGAGGACAGGAACCCAGCGCGAACACCGGGGAGCTGTTTTTT. It yields the protein CAIRGQEPSANTGELFF.

V usage is TRBV3-1 (or the pseudogene TRBV3-2) and J usage is TRBJ1-3, with 7 bases matching TRBD1. CDR1 is LGHDT, CDR2 YNNKEL, per germline (reference sequence). The length of the CDR3 is 13 residues. With V trimmed by 3 bases and J by 4 bases, 0 bases remained unmatched. The CDR3 bases are TGTGCCAGCAGCCAGGACAGGGGAAACACCATATATTTT. Residues: CASSQDRGNTIYF.

The chain has TRBV4-2 and TRBJ2-7, with 7 bases identical to TRBD1. This CDR3 has 16 amino acids. Trimming at V came to 0 bases and at J to 1 base, leaving 6 bases not matched to a gene. The germline gives CDR1 LGHNA, CDR2 YNFKEQ. For the CDR3, the DNA is TGTGCCAGCAGCCAAGAAGGGACAGCAGCTTCCTACGAGCAGTACTTC. This translates into CASSQEGTAASYEQYF.

This sequence joins TRBV3-1 (or the pseudogene TRBV3-2) and TRBJ2-1; D gene unclear. Trimming removed 1 base at V and 12 bases at J, with 10 bases between. Germline V CDR1 and CDR2: LGHDT, YNNKEL (reference sequence). This CDR3 spans 12 amino acids. CDR3 region: CASSQARIGQFF. The CDR3 region has the DNA TGTGCCAGCAGCCAAGCGAGGATTGGGCAGTTCTTC.

The V call is TRBV18, the J call TRBJ1-1; no definite D call. Germline CDR1 KGHSH, CDR2 LQKENI. Trimming shortened V by 2 bases and J by 1 base, and 8 bases separated the two germline ends. The CDR3 consists of 14 residues. CDR3: CASSPDMANTEAFF. DNA for the CDR3: TGTGCCAGCTCACCAGACATGGCGAACACTGAAGCTTTCTTT.

The chain employs TRBV7-8 and TRBJ2-7, with 7 bases that match TRBD1. This CDR3 region has 14 residues. CDR1 SGHVS and CDR2 FQNEAQ come from the germline V gene. The J segment lost 4 bases and the V segment lost 8 bases, leaving 11 bases of the junction unmatched. The CDR3, as DNA: TGTGCCAGCGGAAAGGGACAGAATATTTACGAGCAGTACGTC. Its translation: CASGKGQNIYEQYV.